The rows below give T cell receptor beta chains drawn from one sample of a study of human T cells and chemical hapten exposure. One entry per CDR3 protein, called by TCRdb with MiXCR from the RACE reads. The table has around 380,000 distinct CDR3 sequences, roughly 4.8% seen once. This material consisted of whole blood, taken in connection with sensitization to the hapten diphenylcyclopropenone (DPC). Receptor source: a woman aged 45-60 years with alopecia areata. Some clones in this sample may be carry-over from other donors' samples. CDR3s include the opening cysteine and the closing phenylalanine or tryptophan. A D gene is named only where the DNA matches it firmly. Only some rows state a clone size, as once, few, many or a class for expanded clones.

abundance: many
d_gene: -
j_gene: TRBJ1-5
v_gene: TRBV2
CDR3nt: TGTGCCAGCACCCTAGAGGGGGAGACTCAGCCCCAGCATTTT
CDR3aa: CASTLEGETQPQHF

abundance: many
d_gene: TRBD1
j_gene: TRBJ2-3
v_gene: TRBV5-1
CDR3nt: TGCGCCAGCAGCTGGACAGGGGTCGCAGATACGCAGTATTTT
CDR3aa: CASSWTGVADTQYF

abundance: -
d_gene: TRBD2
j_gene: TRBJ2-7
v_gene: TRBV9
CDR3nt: TGTGCCAGCAGCGTCCTAGCGGGAGGCGACGAGCAGTACTTC
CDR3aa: CASSVLAGGDEQYF

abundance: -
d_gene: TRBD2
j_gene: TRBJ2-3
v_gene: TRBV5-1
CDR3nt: TGCGCCAGCAGCTTCACTAGCGGGGCAGGCACAGATACGCAGTATTTT
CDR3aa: CASSFTSGAGTDTQYF

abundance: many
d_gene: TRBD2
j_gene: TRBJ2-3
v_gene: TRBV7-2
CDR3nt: TGTGCCAGCAGCTTCGCGGGAGCGCCAGATACGCAGTATTTT
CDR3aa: CASSFAGAPDTQYF

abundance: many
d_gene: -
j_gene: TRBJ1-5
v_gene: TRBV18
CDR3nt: TGTGCCAGCTCCCGCCTTGGAAGCAATCAGCCCCAGCATTTT
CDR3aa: CASSRLGSNQPQHF

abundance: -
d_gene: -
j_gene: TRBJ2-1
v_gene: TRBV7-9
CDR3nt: TGTGCCAGCAGCGTACTGGGCACCGACAATGAGCAGTTCTTC
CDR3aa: CASSVLGTDNEQFF

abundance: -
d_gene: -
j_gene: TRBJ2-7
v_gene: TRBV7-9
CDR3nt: TGTGCCAGCAGCTTAGTGGAGGCCCCCTACGAGCAGTACTTC
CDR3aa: CASSLVEAPYEQYF

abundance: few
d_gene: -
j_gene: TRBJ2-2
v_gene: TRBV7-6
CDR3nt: TGTGCCAGCAGCTTATATCGGAACACCGGGGAGCTGTTTTTT
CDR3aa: CASSLYRNTGELFF

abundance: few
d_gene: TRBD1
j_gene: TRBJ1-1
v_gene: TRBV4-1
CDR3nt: TGCGCCAGCAGACGCCCGACAGGGACGAACACTGAAGCTTTCTTT
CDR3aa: CASRRPTGTNTEAFF

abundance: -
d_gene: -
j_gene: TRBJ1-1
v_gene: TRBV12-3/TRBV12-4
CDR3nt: TGTGCCAGCAGTATAAAGAAGAACACTGAAGCTTTCTTT
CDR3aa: CASSIKKNTEAFF

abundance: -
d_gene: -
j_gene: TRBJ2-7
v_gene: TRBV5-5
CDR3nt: TGTGCCAGCAGCTTCACAGAGACCCCCTACGAGCAGTACTTC
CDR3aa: CASSFTETPYEQYF

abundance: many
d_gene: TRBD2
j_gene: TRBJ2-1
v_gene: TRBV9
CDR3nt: TGTGCCAGCAGCGTAATAGCGGGGGAGTACAATGAGCAGTTCTTC
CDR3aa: CASSVIAGEYNEQFF

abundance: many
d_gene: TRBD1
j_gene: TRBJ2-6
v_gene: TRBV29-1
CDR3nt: TGCAGCGTTGGGGCAGGGGGCGCTGGGGCCAACGTCCTGACTTTC
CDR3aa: CSVGAGGAGANVLTF

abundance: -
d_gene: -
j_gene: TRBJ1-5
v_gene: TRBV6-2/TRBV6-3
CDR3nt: TGTGCCAGCAGAAACGCCGCCAGGGTGGTGGGTCAGCCCCAGCATTTT
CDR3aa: CASRNAARVVGQPQHF

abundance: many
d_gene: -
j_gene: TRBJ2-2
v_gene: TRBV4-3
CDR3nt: TGCGCCAGCAGCCAAGATCGAGGGGTCCCCGGGGAGCTGTTTTTT
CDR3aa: CASSQDRGVPGELFF

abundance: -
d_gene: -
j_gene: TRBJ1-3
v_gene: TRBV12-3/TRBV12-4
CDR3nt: TGTGCCAGCAGTTTAGTCCCCCCGGGATTAAGGGACACCATATATTTT
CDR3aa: CASSLVPPGLRDTIYF

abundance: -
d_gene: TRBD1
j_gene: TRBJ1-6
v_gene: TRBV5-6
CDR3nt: TGTGCCAGCAGTCCGGACAGGGGGAATCATAATTCACCCCTCCACTTT
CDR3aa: CASSPDRGNHNSPLHF

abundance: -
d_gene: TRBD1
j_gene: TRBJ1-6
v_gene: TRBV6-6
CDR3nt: TGTGCCACCCATCGGGGGACAGGTCAAACACCCCTCCACTTT
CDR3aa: CATHRGTGQTPLHF

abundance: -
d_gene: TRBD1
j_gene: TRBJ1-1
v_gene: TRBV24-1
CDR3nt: TGTGCCACCAGTGTGGGTGGGACAGGGTCTGAAGCTTTCTTT
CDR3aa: CATSVGGTGSEAFF

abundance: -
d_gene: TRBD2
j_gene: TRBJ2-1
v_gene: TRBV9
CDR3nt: TGTGCCAGCAGCCCCTACGGGGAGGGTTCGAAAAGGGATGAGCAGTTCTTC
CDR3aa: CASSPYGEGSKRDEQFF

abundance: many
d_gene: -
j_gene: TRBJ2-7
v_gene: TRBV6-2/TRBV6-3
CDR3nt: TGTGCCAGCAGCTGGGGCTTCTCCTACGAGCAGTACTTC
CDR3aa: CASSWGFSYEQYF

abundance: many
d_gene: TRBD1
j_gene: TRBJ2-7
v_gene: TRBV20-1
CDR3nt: TGCAGTGCTGCCCCGGACAGGGGGCCGGACGGGGGCAACCTGTACGAGCAGTACTTC
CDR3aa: CSAAPDRGPDGGNLYEQYF

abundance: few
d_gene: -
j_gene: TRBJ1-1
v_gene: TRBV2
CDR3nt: TGTGCCAGCAGAACAGGGACTGAAGCTTTCTTT
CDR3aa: CASRTGTEAFF

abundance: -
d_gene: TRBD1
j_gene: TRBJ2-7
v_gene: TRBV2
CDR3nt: TGTGCCAGCAGCTGGACAGGTTCCCGCTACGAGCAGTACTTC
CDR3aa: CASSWTGSRYEQYF

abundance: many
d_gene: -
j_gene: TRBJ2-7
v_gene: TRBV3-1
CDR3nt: TGTGCCAGCAGCCCCCGGGACACGTACGAGCAGTACTTC
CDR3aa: CASSPRDTYEQYF

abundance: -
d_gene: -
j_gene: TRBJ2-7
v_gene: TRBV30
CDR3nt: TGTGCCTGGAGCCCTCCCGGGGGGCTAACCTACGAGCAGTACTTC
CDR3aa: CAWSPPGGLTYEQYF

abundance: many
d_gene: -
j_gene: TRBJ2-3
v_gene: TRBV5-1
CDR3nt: TGCGCCAGCAGCGGGGGGGACAGCCTGCGAGGCACAGATACGCAGTATTTT
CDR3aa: CASSGGDSLRGTDTQYF

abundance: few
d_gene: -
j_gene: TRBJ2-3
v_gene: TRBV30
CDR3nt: TGTGCCTGGAGTAGCGGAGATACGCAGTATTTT
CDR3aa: CAWSSGDTQYF